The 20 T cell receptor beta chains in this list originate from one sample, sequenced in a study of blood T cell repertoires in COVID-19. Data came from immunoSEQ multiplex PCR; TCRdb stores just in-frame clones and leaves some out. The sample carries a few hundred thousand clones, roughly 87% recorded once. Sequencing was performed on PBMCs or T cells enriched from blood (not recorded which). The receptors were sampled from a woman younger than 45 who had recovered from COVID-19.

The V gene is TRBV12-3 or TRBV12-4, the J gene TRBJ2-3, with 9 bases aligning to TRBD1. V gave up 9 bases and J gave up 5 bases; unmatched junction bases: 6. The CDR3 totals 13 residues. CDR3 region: CASGDREEDTQYF. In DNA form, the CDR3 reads TGTGCCAGTGGGGACAGGGAGGAAGATACGCAGTATTTT.

This CDR3 is CASSQDSPGQGALNEQFF. In DNA form, the CDR3 reads TGTGCCAGCAGCCAAGATTCACCGGGACAGGGGGCTCTCAATGAGCAGTTCTTC. The V and J genes are TRBV3-1 (or the pseudogene TRBV3-2) and TRBJ2-1, with 12 positions matching TRBD1. CDR3 size: 18 residues. CDR1 and CDR2 (germline): LGHDT, YNNKEL (reference sequence). J lost 6 bases, V lost 0 bases, and 9 bases had no gene match.

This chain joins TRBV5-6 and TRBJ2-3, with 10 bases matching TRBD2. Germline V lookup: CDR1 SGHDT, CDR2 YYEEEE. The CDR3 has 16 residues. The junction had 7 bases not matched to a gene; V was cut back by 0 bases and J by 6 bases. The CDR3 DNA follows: TGTGCCAGCAGCTTGGTTCTAGCGGGGGACCGGGATACGCAGTATTTT. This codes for CASSLVLAGDRDTQYF.

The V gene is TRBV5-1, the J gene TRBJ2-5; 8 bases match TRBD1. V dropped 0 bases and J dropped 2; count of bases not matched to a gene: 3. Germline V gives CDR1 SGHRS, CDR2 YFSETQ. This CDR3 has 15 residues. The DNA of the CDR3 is TGCGCCAGCAGCTTGGAAAGACAGGGGCAAGAGACCCAGTACTTC. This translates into CASSLERQGQETQYF.

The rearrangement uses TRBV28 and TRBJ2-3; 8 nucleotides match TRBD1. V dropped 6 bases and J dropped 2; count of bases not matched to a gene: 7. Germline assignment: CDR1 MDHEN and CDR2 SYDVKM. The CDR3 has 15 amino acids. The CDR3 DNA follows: TGTGCCAGCAGCGAGGGGACAGGCGACACAGATACGCAGTATTTT. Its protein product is CASSEGTGDTDTQYF. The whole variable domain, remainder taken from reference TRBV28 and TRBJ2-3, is DVKVTQSSRYLVKRTGEKVFLECVQDMDHENMFWYRQDPGLGLRLIYFSYDVKMKEKGDIPEGYSVSREKKERFSLILESASTNQTSMYLCASSEGTGDTDTQYFGPGTRLTVL.

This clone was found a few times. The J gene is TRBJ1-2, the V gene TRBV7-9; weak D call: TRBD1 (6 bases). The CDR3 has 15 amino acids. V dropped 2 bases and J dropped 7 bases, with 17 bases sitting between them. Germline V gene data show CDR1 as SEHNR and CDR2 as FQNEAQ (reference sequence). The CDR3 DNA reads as TGTGCCAGCAGCTTAATAATCGCTAGACAGGCTGGCTACACCTTC. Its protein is CASSLIIARQAGYTF.

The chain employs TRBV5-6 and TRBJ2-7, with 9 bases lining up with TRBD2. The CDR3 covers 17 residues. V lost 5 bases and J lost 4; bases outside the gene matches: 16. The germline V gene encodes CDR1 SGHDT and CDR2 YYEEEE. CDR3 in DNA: TGTGCCAGCAGGCGCCTCAATAGCGGGGGCCTTTTATACGAGCAGTACTTC. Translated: CASRRLNSGGLLYEQYF.

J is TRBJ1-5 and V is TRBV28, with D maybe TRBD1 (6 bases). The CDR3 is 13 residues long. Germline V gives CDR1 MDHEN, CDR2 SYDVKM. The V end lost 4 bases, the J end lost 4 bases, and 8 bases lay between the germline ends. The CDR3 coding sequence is TGTGCCAGCAGTTCTCAGGGGAATCAGCCCCAGCATTTT. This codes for CASSSQGNQPQHF.

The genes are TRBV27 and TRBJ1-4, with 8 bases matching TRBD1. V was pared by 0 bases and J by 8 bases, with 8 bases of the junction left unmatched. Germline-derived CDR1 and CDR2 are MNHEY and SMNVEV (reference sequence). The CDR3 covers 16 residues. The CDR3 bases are TGTGCCAGCAGTTTATCGCAGGGGGCGCTGAGGGAAAAACTGTTTTTT. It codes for CASSLSQGALREKLFF. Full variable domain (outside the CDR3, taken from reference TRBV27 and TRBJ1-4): EAQVTQNPRYLITVTGKKLTVTCSQNMNHEYMSWYRQDPGLGLRQIYYSMNVEVTDKGDVPEGYKVSRKEKRNFPLILESPSPNQTSLYFCASSLSQGALREKLFFGSGTQLSVL.

The CDR3 loop reads CASSLDRQGVATNEKLFF. The CDR3 nucleotides are TGTGCCAGCAGCTTAGATCGGCAGGGGGTGGCAACTAATGAAAAACTGTTTTTT. This sequence joins TRBV11-3 and TRBJ1-4; 7 bases line up with TRBD1. Germline V lookup: CDR1 SGHNT, CDR2 YENEEA. The CDR3 has 18 residues. Trimming cost V 0 bases and J 0 bases; bases outside gene matches: 7.

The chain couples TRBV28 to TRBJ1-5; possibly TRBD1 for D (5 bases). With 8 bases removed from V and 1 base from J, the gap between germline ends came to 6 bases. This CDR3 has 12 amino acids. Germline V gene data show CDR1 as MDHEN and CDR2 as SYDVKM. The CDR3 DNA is TGTGCCAGCCGACAGAGCAATCAGCCCCAGCATTTT. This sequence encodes CASRQSNQPQHF.

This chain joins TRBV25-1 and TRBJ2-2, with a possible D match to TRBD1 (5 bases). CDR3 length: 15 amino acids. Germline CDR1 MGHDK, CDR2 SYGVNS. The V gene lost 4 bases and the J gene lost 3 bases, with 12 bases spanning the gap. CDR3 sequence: CASSGTTVYTGELFF. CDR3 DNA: TGTGCCAGCAGTGGAACGACAGTTTACACCGGGGAGCTGTTTTTT.

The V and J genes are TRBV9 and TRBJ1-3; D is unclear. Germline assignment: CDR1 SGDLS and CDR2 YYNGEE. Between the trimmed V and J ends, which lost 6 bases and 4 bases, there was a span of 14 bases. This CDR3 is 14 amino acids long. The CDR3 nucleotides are TGTGCCAGCAAGTCAGGAAATGCGGGAAACACCATATATTTT. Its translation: CASKSGNAGNTIYF.

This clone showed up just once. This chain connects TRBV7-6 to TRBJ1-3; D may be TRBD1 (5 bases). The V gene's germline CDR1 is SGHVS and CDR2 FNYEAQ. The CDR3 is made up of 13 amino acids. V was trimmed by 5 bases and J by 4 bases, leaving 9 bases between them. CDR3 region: CASSPGPGNTIYF. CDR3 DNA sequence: TGTGCCAGCAGCCCAGGGCCGGGAAACACCATATATTTT.

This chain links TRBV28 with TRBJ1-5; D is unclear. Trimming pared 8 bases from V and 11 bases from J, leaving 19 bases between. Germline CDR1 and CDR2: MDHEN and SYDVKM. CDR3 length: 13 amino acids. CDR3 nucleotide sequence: TGTGCCAGCCGCGGGAGGCGTCCGGGATCCCAGCATTTT. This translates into CASRGRRPGSQHF.

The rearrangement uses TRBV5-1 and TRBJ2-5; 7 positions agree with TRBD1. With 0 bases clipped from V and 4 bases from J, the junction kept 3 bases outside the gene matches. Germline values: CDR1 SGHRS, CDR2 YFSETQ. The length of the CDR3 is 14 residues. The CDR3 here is CASSLARGPETQYF. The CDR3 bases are TGCGCCAGCAGCTTGGCGAGGGGGCCAGAGACCCAGTACTTC.

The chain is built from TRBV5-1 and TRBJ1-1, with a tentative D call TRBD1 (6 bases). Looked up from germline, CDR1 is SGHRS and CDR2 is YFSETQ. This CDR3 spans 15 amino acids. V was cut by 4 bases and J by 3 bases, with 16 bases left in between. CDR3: CASSITNRVDTEAFF. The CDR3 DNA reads TGCGCCAGCAGCATTACCAACAGGGTAGACACTGAAGCTTTCTTT.

The CDR3 nucleotides read TGTGCCAGCAGTGAATTGGGGACAGGCAATCAGCCCCAGCATTTT. It encodes CASSELGTGNQPQHF. This rearrangement joins TRBV2 to TRBJ1-5, with 7 bases lining up with TRBD1. With 2 bases clipped from V and 2 bases from J, the junction kept 3 bases outside the gene matches. This CDR3 spans 15 amino acids. Germline V gives CDR1 SNHLY, CDR2 FYNNEI.

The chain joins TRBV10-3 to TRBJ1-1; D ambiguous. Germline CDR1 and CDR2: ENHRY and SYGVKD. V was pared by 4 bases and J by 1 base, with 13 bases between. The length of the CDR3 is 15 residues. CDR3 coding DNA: TGTGCCATCAGTGGTTCGGGTAAAACGAACACTGAAGCTTTCTTT. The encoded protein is CAISGSGKTNTEAFF.

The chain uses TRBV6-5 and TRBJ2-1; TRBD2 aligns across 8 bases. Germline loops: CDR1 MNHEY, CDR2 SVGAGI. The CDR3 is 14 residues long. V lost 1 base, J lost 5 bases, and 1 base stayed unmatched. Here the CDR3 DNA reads TGTGCCAGCAGTTACTACGGGGGGGACAATGAGCAGTTCTTC. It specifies CASSYYGGDNEQFF.